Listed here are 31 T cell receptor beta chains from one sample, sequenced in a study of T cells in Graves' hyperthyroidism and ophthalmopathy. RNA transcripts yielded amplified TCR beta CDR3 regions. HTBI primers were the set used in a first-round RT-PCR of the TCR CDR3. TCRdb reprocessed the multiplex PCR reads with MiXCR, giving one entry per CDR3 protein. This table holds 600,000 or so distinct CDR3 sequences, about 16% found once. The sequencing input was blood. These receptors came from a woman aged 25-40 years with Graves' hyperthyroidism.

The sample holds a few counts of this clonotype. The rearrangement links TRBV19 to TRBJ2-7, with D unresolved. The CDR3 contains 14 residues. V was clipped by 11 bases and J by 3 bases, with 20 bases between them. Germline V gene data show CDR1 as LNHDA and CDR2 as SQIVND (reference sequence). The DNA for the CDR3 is TGTGCCTCCCAACCGAGGTTTGCAAACTACGAGCAGTACTTC. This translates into CASQPRFANYEQYF.

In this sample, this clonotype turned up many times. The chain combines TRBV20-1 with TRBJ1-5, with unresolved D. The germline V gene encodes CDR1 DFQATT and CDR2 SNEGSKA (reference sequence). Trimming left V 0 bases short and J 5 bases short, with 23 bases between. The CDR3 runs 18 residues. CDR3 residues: CSARDPVVDPGMYQPQHF. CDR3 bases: TGCAGTGCTAGAGATCCGGTGGTGGACCCCGGTATGTATCAGCCCCAGCATTTT.

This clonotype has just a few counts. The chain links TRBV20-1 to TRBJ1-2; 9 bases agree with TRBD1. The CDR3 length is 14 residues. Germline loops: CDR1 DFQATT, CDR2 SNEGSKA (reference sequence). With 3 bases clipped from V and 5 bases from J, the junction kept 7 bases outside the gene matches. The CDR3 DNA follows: TGCAGTGCTAGGGGGGGACAGGGAGAATATGGCTACACCTTC. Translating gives CSARGGQGEYGYTF.

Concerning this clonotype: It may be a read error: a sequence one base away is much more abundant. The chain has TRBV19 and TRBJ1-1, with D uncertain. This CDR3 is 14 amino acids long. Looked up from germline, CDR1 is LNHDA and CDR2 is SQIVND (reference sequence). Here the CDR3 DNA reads TGTGCCAGTAGTATGAGCCCGGTGGGTACTGAAACTTTCTTT. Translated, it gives CASSMSPVGTETFF.

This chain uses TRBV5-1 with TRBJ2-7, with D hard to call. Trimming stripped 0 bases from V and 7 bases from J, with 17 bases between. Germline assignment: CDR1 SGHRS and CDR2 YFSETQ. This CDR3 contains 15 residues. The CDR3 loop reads CASSLADTWVGEQYF. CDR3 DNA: TGCGCCAGCAGCTTGGCGGATACGTGGGTAGGAGAGCAGTACTTC.

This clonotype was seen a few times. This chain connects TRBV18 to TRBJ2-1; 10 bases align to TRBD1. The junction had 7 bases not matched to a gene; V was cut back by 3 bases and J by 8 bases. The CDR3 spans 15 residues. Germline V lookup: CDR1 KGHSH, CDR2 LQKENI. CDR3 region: CASSPTTGGWDEQFF. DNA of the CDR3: TGTGCCAGCTCACCTACGACAGGGGGCTGGGATGAGCAGTTCTTC.

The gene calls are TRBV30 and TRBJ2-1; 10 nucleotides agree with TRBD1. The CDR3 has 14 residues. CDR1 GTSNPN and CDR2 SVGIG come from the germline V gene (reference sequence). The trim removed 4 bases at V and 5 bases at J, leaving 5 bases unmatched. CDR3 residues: CAWNPGTGDNEQFF. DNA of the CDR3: TGTGCCTGGAACCCCGGGACAGGGGACAATGAGCAGTTCTTC.

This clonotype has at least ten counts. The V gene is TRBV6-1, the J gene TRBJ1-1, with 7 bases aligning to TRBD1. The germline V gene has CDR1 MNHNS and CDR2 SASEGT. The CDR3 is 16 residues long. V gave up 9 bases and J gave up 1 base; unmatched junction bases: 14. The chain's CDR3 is CASDHRGKGRNTEAFF. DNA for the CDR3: TGTGCCAGTGATCACAGGGGTAAGGGGAGGAACACTGAAGCTTTCTTT.

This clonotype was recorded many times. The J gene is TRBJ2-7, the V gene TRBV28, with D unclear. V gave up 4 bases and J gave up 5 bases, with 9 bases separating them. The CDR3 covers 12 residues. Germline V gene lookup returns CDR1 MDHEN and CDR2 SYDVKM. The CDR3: CASSSGFHEQYF. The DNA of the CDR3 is TGTGCCAGCAGTTCAGGTTTCCACGAGCAGTACTTC. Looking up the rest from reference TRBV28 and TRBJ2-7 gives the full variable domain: DVKVTQSSRYLVKRTGEKVFLECVQDMDHENMFWYRQDPGLGLRLIYFSYDVKMKEKGDIPEGYSVSREKKERFSLILESASTNQTSMYLCASSSGFHEQYFGPGTRLTVT.

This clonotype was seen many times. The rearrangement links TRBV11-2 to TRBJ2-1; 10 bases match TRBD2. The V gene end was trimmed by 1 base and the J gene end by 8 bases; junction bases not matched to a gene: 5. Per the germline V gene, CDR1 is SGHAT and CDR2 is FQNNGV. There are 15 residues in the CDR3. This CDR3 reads CASSLVSSGSYEQFF. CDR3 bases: TGTGCCAGCAGCTTAGTCTCTAGCGGGAGCTATGAGCAGTTCTTC.

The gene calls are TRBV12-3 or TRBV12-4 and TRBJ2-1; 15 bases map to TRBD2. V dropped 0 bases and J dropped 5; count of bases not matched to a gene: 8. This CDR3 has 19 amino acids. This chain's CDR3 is CASSLALGTSGRSDNEQFF. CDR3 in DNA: TGTGCCAGCAGTTTAGCCCTAGGGACTAGCGGGAGGTCGGACAATGAGCAGTTCTTC.

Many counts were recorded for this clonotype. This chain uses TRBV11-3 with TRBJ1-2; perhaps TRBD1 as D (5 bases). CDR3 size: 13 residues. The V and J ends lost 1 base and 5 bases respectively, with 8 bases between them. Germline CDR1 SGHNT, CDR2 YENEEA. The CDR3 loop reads CASSLVGEYGYTF. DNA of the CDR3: TGTGCCAGCAGCTTAGTGGGGGAGTATGGCTACACCTTC.

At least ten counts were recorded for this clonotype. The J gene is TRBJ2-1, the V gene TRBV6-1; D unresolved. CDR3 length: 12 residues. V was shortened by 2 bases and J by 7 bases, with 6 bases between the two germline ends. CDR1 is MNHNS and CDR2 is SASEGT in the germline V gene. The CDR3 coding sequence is TGTGCCAGCAGTGAACAGGAGAATGAGCAGTTCTTC. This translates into CASSEQENEQFF.

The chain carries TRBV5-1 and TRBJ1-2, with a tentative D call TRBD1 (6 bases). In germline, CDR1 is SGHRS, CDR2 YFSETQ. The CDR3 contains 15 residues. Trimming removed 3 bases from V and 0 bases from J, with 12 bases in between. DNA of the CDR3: TGCGCCAGCAGCTCAGGGACAACCGCTAACTATGGCTACACCTTC. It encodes CASSSGTTANYGYTF.

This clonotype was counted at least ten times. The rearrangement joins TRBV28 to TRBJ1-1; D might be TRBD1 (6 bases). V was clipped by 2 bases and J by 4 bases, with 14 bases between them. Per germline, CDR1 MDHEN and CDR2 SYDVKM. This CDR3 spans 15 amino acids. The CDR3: CASSLDNRGLTEAFF. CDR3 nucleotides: TGTGCCAGCAGTTTAGATAACCGGGGGCTCACTGAAGCTTTCTTT.

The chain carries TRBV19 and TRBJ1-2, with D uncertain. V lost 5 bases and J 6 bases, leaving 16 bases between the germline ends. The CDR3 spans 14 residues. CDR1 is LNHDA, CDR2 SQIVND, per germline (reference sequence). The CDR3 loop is CASSLVGGYDGYTF. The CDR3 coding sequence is TGTGCCAGTAGTCTCGTGGGAGGATACGATGGCTACACCTTC.

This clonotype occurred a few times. This CDR3 is CSISGTSGSGASYNEQFF. For the CDR3, the DNA is TGCAGCATCTCCGGGACTAGCGGGAGCGGGGCCTCCTACAATGAGCAGTTCTTC. The gene calls are TRBV29-1 and TRBJ2-1; TRBD2 matches at 14 bases. Germline-derived CDR1 and CDR2 are SQVTM and ANQGSEA. Trimming removed 8 bases from V and 0 bases from J; junction bases left unmatched: 12. CDR3 length: 18 amino acids.

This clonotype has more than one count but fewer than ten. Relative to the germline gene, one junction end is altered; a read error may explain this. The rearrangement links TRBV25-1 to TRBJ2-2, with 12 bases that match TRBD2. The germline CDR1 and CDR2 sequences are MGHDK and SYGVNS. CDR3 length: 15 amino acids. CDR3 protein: CASNQGLAGTGELFF. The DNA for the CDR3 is TGTGCCAGCAACCAGGGACTAGCGGGCACCGGGGAGTTGTTTTTT.

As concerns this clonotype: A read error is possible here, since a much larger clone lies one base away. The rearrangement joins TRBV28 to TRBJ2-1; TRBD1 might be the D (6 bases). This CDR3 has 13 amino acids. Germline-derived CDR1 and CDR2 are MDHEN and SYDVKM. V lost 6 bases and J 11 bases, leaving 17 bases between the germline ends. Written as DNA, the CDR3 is TGTGCCAGCAGGCCTACAGGGATCGATAAGCAGTTCTTC. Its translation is CASRPTGIDKQFF.

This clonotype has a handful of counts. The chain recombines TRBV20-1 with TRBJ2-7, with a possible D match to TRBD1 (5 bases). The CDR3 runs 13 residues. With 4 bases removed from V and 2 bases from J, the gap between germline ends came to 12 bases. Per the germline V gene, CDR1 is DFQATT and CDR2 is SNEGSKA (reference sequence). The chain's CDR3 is CSATKPTAYEQYF. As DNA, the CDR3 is TGCAGTGCTACAAAGCCGACAGCCTACGAGCAGTACTTC.

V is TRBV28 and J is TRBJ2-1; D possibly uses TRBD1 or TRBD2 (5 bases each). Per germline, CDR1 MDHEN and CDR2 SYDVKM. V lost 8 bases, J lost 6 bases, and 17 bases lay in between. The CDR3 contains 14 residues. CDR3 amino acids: CASPPGRTVNEQFF. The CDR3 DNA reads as TGTGCCAGCCCCCCGGGGCGCACGGTCAATGAGCAGTTCTTC.

As DNA, the CDR3 is TGTGCCAGCAGCCCTGACAGGGCCAATTCACCCCTCCACTTT. Translated: CASSPDRANSPLHF. J is TRBJ1-6 and V is TRBV9, with 7 bases lining up with TRBD1. Germline V gene data show CDR1 as SGDLS and CDR2 as YYNGEE. This CDR3 is built from 14 residues. With 4 bases clipped from V and 7 bases from J, the junction kept 5 bases outside the gene matches.

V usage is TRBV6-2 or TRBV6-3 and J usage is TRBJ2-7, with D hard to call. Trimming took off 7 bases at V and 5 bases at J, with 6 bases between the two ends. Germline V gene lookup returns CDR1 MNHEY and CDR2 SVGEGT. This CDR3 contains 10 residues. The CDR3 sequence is CASILDEQYF. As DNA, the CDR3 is TGTGCCAGCATCTTAGACGAGCAGTACTTC.

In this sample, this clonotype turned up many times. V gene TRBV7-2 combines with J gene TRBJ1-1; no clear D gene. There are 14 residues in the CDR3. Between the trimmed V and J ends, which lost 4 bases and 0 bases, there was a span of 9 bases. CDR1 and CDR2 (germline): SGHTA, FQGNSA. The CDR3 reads CASSSRRLNTEAFF. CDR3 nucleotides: TGTGCCAGCAGCTCTCGCCGACTGAACACTGAAGCTTTCTTT.

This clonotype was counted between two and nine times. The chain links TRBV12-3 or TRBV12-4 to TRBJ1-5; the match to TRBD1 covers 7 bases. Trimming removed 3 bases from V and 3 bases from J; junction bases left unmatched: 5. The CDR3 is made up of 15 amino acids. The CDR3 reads CASSFRDSPNQPQHF. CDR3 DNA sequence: TGTGCCAGCAGTTTCCGGGACAGCCCCAATCAGCCCCAGCATTTT.

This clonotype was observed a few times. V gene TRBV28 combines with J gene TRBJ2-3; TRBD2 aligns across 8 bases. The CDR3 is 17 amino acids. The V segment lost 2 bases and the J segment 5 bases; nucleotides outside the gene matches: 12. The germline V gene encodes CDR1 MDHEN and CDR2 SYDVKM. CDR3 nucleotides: TGTGCCAGCAGTTTAAATTCAGGACTAGCAGTGTTAGATACGCAGTATTTT. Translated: CASSLNSGLAVLDTQYF.

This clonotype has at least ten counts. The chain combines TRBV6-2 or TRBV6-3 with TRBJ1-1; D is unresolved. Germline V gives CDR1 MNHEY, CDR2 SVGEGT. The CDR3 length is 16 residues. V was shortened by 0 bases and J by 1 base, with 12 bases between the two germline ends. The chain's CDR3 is CASSYSIWSGNTEAFF. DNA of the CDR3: TGTGCCAGCAGTTACTCGATTTGGTCAGGGAACACTGAAGCTTTCTTT.

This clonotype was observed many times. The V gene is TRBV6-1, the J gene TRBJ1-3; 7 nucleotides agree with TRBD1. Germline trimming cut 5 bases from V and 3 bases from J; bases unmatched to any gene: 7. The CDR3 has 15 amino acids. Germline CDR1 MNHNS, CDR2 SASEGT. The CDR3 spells CASSWTGRFGNTIYF. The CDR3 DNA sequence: TGTGCCAGCAGTTGGACAGGTCGTTTTGGAAACACCATATATTTT.

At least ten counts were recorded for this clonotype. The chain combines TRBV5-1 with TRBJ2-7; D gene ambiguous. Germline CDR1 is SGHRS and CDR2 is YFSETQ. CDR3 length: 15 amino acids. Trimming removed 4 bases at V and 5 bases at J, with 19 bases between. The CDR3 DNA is TGCGCCAGCAGCCCCACTTCCGGAGTCCGGGACGAGCAGTACTTC. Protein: CASSPTSGVRDEQYF.

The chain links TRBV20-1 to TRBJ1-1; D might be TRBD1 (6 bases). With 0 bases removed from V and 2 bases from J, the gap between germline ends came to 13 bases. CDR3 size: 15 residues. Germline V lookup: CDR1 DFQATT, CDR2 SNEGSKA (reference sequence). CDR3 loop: CSARDLGGRNTEAFF. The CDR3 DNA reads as TGCAGTGCTAGAGATCTGGGGGGCCGAAACACTGAAGCTTTCTTT.

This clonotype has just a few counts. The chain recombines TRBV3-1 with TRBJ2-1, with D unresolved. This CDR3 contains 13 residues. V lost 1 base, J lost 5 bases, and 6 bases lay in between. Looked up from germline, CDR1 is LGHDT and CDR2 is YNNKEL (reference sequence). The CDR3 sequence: CASSQGLHNEQFF. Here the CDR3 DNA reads TGTGCCAGCAGCCAAGGTCTTCACAATGAGCAGTTCTTC.